One sample yielded the 29 T cell receptor beta chains listed below, sequenced in a study of vaccination effects on CD4 cells after COVID-19. Their antigens remain unidentified. The ViraFEST assay expanded antigen-specific CD4+ T cells with viral peptide pools before sequencing. It was after more than nine days of culture that CD4+ T cells were isolated. Of the BNT162b2 and mRNA-1273 vaccines, participants received two doses of one or the other. Sequenced by immunoSEQ multiplex PCR; TCRdb stores in-frame clones only, minus some. The sample shows about 69,000 clones, less than 80% of them seen only once. The specimen comprised CD4+ T cells from PBMCs cultured with HCoV-OC43 spike peptides, sampled after COVID-19 vaccination. Stated subset: HCoV-OC43 spike overlapping peptide pool stimulation. The receptors originated from a human donor who received a COVID-19 vaccine.

The chain links TRBV7-9 to TRBJ1-3, with TRBD1 matching over 8 bases. V was pared by 5 bases and J by 4 bases, with 7 bases of the junction left unmatched. This CDR3 spans 15 amino acids. CDR1 is SEHNR and CDR2 is FQNEAQ in the germline V gene (reference sequence). CDR3 loop: CASSPQGATGNTIYF. The CDR3 DNA reads as TGTGCCAGCAGCCCCCAGGGGGCGACAGGAAACACCATATATTTT.

This sequence joins TRBV29-1 and TRBJ1-4; 9 bases are shared with TRBD1. The CDR3 runs 16 residues. J gave up 8 bases and V 4 bases, and 14 bases lay outside the gene matches. Germline V lookup: CDR1 SQVTM, CDR2 ANQGSEA. This CDR3 is CSVGPSSGTGLEKLFF. CDR3 in DNA: TGCAGCGTTGGACCTTCTTCCGGGACAGGGTTGGAAAAACTGTTTTTT.

The chain couples TRBV6-4 to TRBJ2-6, with D uncertain. CDR3 length: 15 amino acids. V was trimmed by 7 bases and J by 1 base, leaving 11 bases between them. Germline CDR1 and CDR2: MRHNA and SNTAGT. The chain's CDR3 is CASILEASGANVLTF. As DNA, the CDR3 is TGTGCCAGCATTCTAGAGGCGTCTGGGGCCAACGTCCTGACTTTC.

To note about this clone: Other DNA sequences in this specimen translate into the identical CDR3. The genes are TRBV12-3 or TRBV12-4 and TRBJ1-5; D not certain. V was pared by 1 base and J by 7 bases, with 5 bases between. This CDR3 is 12 amino acids long. CDR3 sequence reads: CASSLGYQPQHF. CDR3 DNA sequence: TGTGCCAGCAGTTTAGGGTACCAGCCCCAGCATTTT.

The chain uses TRBV6-5 and TRBJ1-3; D ambiguous. Between the trimmed V and J ends, which lost 7 bases and 0 bases, there was a span of 10 bases. Per germline, CDR1 MNHEY and CDR2 SVGAGI. This CDR3 spans 14 amino acids. The CDR3 loop is CASILPVSGNTIYF. CDR3 nucleotide sequence: TGTGCCAGCATATTACCGGTCTCTGGAAACACCATATATTTT.

V gene TRBV5-1 combines with J gene TRBJ2-5; D is perhaps TRBD1 (6 bases). Trimming took 4 bases from V and 0 from J, leaving 10 bases between them. This CDR3 spans 14 amino acids. Per germline, CDR1 SGHRS and CDR2 YFSETQ. The CDR3 reads CASSLDSYQETQYF. The DNA for the CDR3 is TGCGCCAGCAGCCTGGACAGTTACCAAGAGACCCAGTACTTC.

V is TRBV6-1 and J is TRBJ2-2; D may be TRBD2 (6 bases). V shed 4 bases and J shed 4 bases, with 16 bases lying between them. Germline V gives CDR1 MNHNS, CDR2 SASEGT. The CDR3 has 16 residues. CDR3 coding DNA: TGTGCCAGCAGTGTAGTATCCGGGGGAGCCACCGGGGAGCTGTTTTTT. Amino acid sequence: CASSVVSGGATGELFF.

The rearrangement links TRBV12-3 or TRBV12-4 to TRBJ1-6, with a tentative D call TRBD1 (6 bases). V dropped 4 bases and J dropped 10 bases, with 11 bases sitting between them. The CDR3 has 13 amino acids. The DNA of the CDR3 is TGTGCCAGCAGTTCCAGGGGTTGGTCACCCCTCCACTTT. This gives the protein CASSSRGWSPLHF.

V is TRBV2 and J is TRBJ2-7; TRBD1 might be the D (6 bases). There are 15 residues in the CDR3. Germline CDR1 is SNHLY and CDR2 is FYNNEI. The V end lost 6 bases, the J end lost 0 bases, and 15 bases lay between the germline ends. DNA for the CDR3: TGTGCCAGCAGACGCGATGACAGGAGCTCCTACGAGCAGTACGTC. This gives the protein CASRRDDRSSYEQYV.

The table lists this clone with a few counts. The CDR3 reads CASSHSNSPLHF. The CDR3 coding sequence is TGTGCCAGCAGCCACAGTAATTCACCCCTCCACTTT. The chain employs TRBV7-2 and TRBJ1-6; D is undetermined. CDR3 length: 12 residues. Germline V lookup: CDR1 SGHTA, CDR2 FQGNSA. V lost 5 bases and J 6 bases, leaving 5 bases between the germline ends.

The chain combines TRBV11-3 with TRBJ1-3, with D perhaps TRBD1 (5 bases). The CDR3 totals 16 residues. Trimming removed 5 bases at V and 3 bases at J, with 17 bases between. In germline, CDR1 is SGHNT, CDR2 YENEEA. CDR3: CASSKRGRIIGNTIYF. CDR3 sequence (DNA): TGTGCCAGCAGCAAACGGGGACGGATAATTGGAAACACCATATATTTT.

This chain connects TRBV19 to TRBJ1-2, with D unclear. The germline gives CDR1 LNHDA, CDR2 SQIVND (reference sequence). The CDR3 sequence is 14 residues long. V was cut by 5 bases and J by 0 bases, with 10 bases left in between. CDR3: CASSSQDSNYGYTF. The CDR3 coding sequence is TGTGCCAGTAGTTCCCAGGATTCTAACTATGGCTACACCTTC. The whole variable domain, remainder taken from reference TRBV19 and TRBJ1-2, is DGGITQSPKYLFRKEGQNVTLSCEQNLNHDAMYWYRQDPGQGLRLIYYSQIVNDFQKGDIAEGYSVSREKKESFPLTVTSAQKNPTAFYLCASSSQDSNYGYTFGSGTRLTVV.

This rearrangement joins TRBV7-3 to TRBJ2-7; TRBD1 aligns across 8 bases. J lost 7 bases, V lost 4 bases, and 18 bases had no gene match. Germline values: CDR1 SGHTA, CDR2 FQGTGA. The CDR3 has 17 residues. The CDR3 nucleotides read TGTGCCAGCAGCTACACAGGACAGGGTTACTTTGCGGGGGAGCAGTACGTC. It translates to CASSYTGQGYFAGEQYV.

The chain is built from TRBV7-6 and TRBJ1-6, with no clear D. CDR3 length equals 15 residues. Germline V gene data show CDR1 as SGHVS and CDR2 as FNYEAQ. Trimming stripped 1 base from V and 7 bases from J, with 11 bases between. This CDR3 reads CASSLGEAKNSPLHF. The CDR3 nucleotides are TGTGCCAGCAGCTTAGGGGAGGCGAAGAATTCACCCCTCCACTTT.

Only a few counts were recorded for this clone. This rearrangement joins TRBV5-4 to TRBJ1-6; no clear D. V lost 6 bases and J lost 7, with 17 bases in between. This CDR3 is 15 amino acids long. Germline values: CDR1 SGHNT, CDR2 YYREEE (reference sequence). CDR3 sequence reads: CASNEKGLGNSPLHF. The CDR3 nucleotides read TGTGCCAGCAACGAGAAAGGGTTGGGAAATTCACCCCTCCACTTT.

This clone has only a few counts. The V and J genes are TRBV12-5 and TRBJ1-1, with TRBD1 as a possible D gene (5 bases). The V gene lost 1 base and the J gene lost 5 bases, with 11 bases spanning the gap. The CDR3 runs to 14 residues. The germline V gene encodes CDR1 LGHNT and CDR2 FRNRAP. CDR3 in DNA: TGTGCTAGTGGTTTGGCAGGGAGAGGGACTGAAGCTTTCTTT. This codes for CASGLAGRGTEAFF.

The CDR3 reads CASSVSGVVNQPQHF. The DNA of the CDR3 is TGTGCCAGCAGCGTGTCGGGGGTTGTGAATCAGCCCCAGCATTTT. This chain joins TRBV9 and TRBJ1-5; D perhaps matches TRBD1 (5 bases). This CDR3 is 15 amino acids long. Germline loops: CDR1 SGDLS, CDR2 YYNGEE. V gave up 2 bases and J gave up 4 bases, with 13 bases separating them.

The chain recombines TRBV6-5 with TRBJ2-7; D remains unclear. The ends were cut back, 8 bases at V and 2 bases at J, with 13 bases in the middle. Per germline, CDR1 MNHEY and CDR2 SVGAGI. The CDR3 extends over 13 amino acids. The CDR3, as DNA: TGTGCCAGCCAGATCCGGACCCCCTACGAGCAGTACGTC. It encodes CASQIRTPYEQYV.

This chain connects TRBV5-1 to TRBJ1-5, with a weak D call TRBD1 (5 bases). The CDR3 has 14 residues. Trimming pared 4 bases from V and 6 bases from J, leaving 14 bases between. Germline V gene sequence: CDR1 SGHRS, CDR2 YFSETQ. CDR3 sequence reads: CASSPDGARQPQHF. DNA of the CDR3: TGCGCCAGCAGCCCGGACGGGGCCCGTCAGCCCCAGCATTTT. Variable domain in full (rest from reference TRBV5-1 and TRBJ1-5): KAGVTQTPRYLIKTRGQQVTLSCSPISGHRSVSWYQQTPGQGLQFLFEYFSETQRNKGNFPGRFSGRQFSNSRSEMNVSTLELGDSALYLCASSPDGARQPQHFGDGTRLSIL.

The chain recombines TRBV3-1 (or the pseudogene TRBV3-2) with TRBJ2-2; the D gene is possibly TRBD1 (6 bases). Germline CDR1 LGHDT, CDR2 YNNKEL (reference sequence). The V end was cut by 5 bases, the J end by 0 bases, with 10 bases between. The CDR3 consists of 15 residues. CDR3 sequence reads: CASSSGTTNTGELFF. The CDR3 DNA is TGTGCCAGCAGCTCCGGGACAACGAACACCGGGGAGCTGTTTTTT.

The CDR3 is CASSLQGREQYV. CDR3 coding DNA: TGTGCCAGCAGTTTACAGGGTCGCGAGCAGTACGTC. The chain employs TRBV28 and TRBJ2-7, with D perhaps matching TRBD1 (5 bases). The ends were cut back, 2 bases at V and 6 bases at J, with 8 bases in the middle. Germline V gene data show CDR1 as MDHEN and CDR2 as SYDVKM. CDR3 length: 12 residues.

In DNA, the CDR3 is TGTGCCAGCGCCGTGCGGGGGGGTCAGCCCCAGCATTTT. It is translated as CASAVRGGQPQHF. V usage is TRBV7-2 and J usage is TRBJ1-5; possible D gene TRBD1, 5 bases. CDR1 and CDR2 from the germline V gene are SGHTA and FQGNSA. Trimming stripped 8 bases from V and 6 bases from J, with 14 bases between. This CDR3 comprises 13 residues.

This clone was counted between two and nine times. The chain has TRBV5-4 and TRBJ1-2; no reliable D call. The germline V gene encodes CDR1 SGHNT and CDR2 YYREEE (reference sequence). Trimming removed 3 bases at V and 2 bases at J, with 8 bases between. The CDR3 is 13 amino acids. Here the CDR3 reads CASSSPGNYGYTF. CDR3 in DNA: TGTGCCAGCAGCTCCCCAGGAAACTATGGCTACACCTTC.

The gene calls are TRBV19 and TRBJ1-4; D uncertain. The V end was cut by 8 bases, the J end by 7 bases, with 11 bases between. From germline, CDR1 is LNHDA and CDR2 SQIVND (reference sequence). The CDR3 length is 12 residues. DNA for the CDR3: TGTGCCAGTTCACTGAACGGTGAAAAACTGTTTTTT. This codes for CASSLNGEKLFF. Supplemented by reference TRBV19 and TRBJ1-4, the full variable domain reads DGGITQSPKYLFRKEGQNVTLSCEQNLNHDAMYWYRQDPGQGLRLIYYSQIVNDFQKGDIAEGYSVSREKKESFPLTVTSAQKNPTAFYLCASSLNGEKLFFGSGTQLSVL.

The chain combines TRBV2 with TRBJ1-2, with a possible D match to TRBD1 (6 bases). Germline-derived CDR1 and CDR2 are SNHLY and FYNNEI. V was shortened by 3 bases and J by 7 bases, with 18 bases between the two germline ends. The CDR3 runs to 15 residues. CDR3: CASSDSAGVVGGYTF. Written as DNA, the CDR3 is TGTGCCAGCAGTGATAGCGCAGGGGTGGTTGGTGGCTACACCTTC.

This clone is a singleton in its sample. This rearrangement joins TRBV6-5 to TRBJ2-1; tentative D call: TRBD2 (6 bases). The CDR3 runs 16 residues. CDR1 MNHEY and CDR2 SVGAGI come from the germline V gene. Trimming cost V 0 bases and J 9 bases, with 18 bases left between them. CDR3 region: CASSYSRTSRRSEQFF. CDR3 DNA: TGTGCCAGCAGTTACTCACGAACTAGCCGTCGGAGTGAGCAGTTCTTC.

CDR3 in DNA: TGTGCCAGTAGTATCTTAGTTAGGGGGGAGACTGAAGCTTTCTTT. It encodes CASSILVRGETEAFF. The V and J genes are TRBV19 and TRBJ1-1; tentative D call: TRBD1 (6 bases). The CDR3 consists of 15 residues. Trimming stripped 3 bases from V and 5 bases from J, with 16 bases between. Per the germline V gene, CDR1 is LNHDA and CDR2 is SQIVND (reference sequence).

The J gene is TRBJ2-5, the V gene TRBV7-9; D is possibly TRBD1 (5 bases). This CDR3 is built from 15 residues. Germline CDR1 is SEHNR and CDR2 is FQNEAQ (reference sequence). The germline V and J ends were trimmed by 1 base and 1 base, with 10 bases remaining between them. In DNA, the CDR3 is TGTGCCAGCAGCTTAGTGGACATAGTCCAAGAGACCCAGTACTTC. Protein: CASSLVDIVQETQYF.

The chain carries TRBV2 and TRBJ2-4; tentatively, D is TRBD2 (6 bases). The germline V gene has CDR1 SNHLY and CDR2 FYNNEI. The V and J ends lost 6 bases and 1 base respectively, with 13 bases between them. The CDR3 extends over 15 amino acids. CDR3 sequence reads: CASRPRDEAKNIQYF. DNA for the CDR3: TGTGCCAGCAGGCCGCGGGATGAGGCCAAAAACATTCAGTACTTC.